One sample yielded the 29 T cell receptor beta chains listed below, sequenced in a study of blood T cell repertoires in COVID-19. Sequenced by immunoSEQ multiplex PCR; TCRdb stores in-frame clones only, minus some. The table shows about 90,000 clones, with approximately 75% occurring only once. Sequenced input: peripheral blood. These receptors were obtained from a human donor in a cohort sampled during active COVID-19.

The gene calls are TRBV5-5 and TRBJ1-6; D unresolved. Trimming shortened V by 1 base and J by 7 bases, and 9 bases separated the two germline ends. The length of the CDR3 is 14 residues. The germline V gene encodes CDR1 SGHKS and CDR2 YYEKEE (reference sequence). The CDR3 coding sequence is TGTGCCAGCAGCTTGTATGACTGGAATTCACCCCTCCACTTT. Its protein product is CASSLYDWNSPLHF.

The chain employs TRBV3-1 (or the pseudogene TRBV3-2) and TRBJ1-2; possibly TRBD1 for D (6 bases). This CDR3 contains 14 residues. Trimming took off 6 bases at V and 4 bases at J, with 15 bases between the two ends. Germline loops: CDR1 LGHDT, CDR2 YNNKEL (reference sequence). The CDR3 sequence is CASSVRGAGYGYTF. Here the CDR3 DNA reads TGTGCCAGCAGTGTCCGGGGGGCAGGCTATGGCTACACCTTC.

The rearrangement uses TRBV6-5 and TRBJ2-7, with 7 bases fitting TRBD1. CDR3 length equals 15 residues. Per the germline V gene, CDR1 is MNHEY and CDR2 is SVGAGI. The V segment lost 5 bases and the J segment 0 bases; nucleotides outside the gene matches: 7. CDR3 sequence (DNA): TGTGCCAGCAGTCCGTACAGGGGCCCCTCCTACGAGCAGTACTTC. Its protein product is CASSPYRGPSYEQYF.

The gene calls are TRBV7-3 and TRBJ2-5; the match to TRBD1 covers 8 bases. Unmatched junction bases numbered 1, after V lost 5 bases and J lost 2 bases. CDR3 length: 13 amino acids. Germline CDR1 and CDR2: SGHTA and FQGTGA. This CDR3 reads CASSRTGQETQYF. The CDR3 bases are TGTGCCAGCAGCCGGACAGGGCAAGAGACCCAGTACTTC.

J is TRBJ1-2 and V is TRBV7-6; 8 bases agree with TRBD1. This CDR3 spans 15 amino acids. The germline CDR1 and CDR2 sequences are SGHVS and FNYEAQ. The V segment lost 2 bases and the J segment 7 bases; nucleotides outside the gene matches: 9. The CDR3 region has the DNA TGTGCCAGCAGCTTACGAACAGGGGGGCAATCTGGCTACACCTTC. Translated: CASSLRTGGQSGYTF. Full variable domain (missing parts from reference TRBV7-6 and TRBJ1-2): GAGVSQSPRYKVTKRGQDVALRCDPISGHVSLYWYRQALGQGPEFLTYFNYEAQQDKSGLPNDRFSAERPEGSISTLTIQRTEQRDSAMYRCASSLRTGGQSGYTFGSGTRLTVV.

This rearrangement joins TRBV14 to TRBJ1-2; 10 bases are a match to TRBD1. Germline V lookup: CDR1 SGHDN, CDR2 FVKESK. The length of the CDR3 is 14 residues. V lost 4 bases and J lost 7; bases outside the gene matches: 6. CDR3: CASSRDRGIGGYTF. CDR3 DNA sequence: TGTGCCAGCAGCCGGGACAGGGGAATTGGTGGCTACACCTTC.

The genes are TRBV5-1 and TRBJ1-1, with D perhaps matching TRBD1 (5 bases). This CDR3 has 14 amino acids. The V end was cut by 1 base, the J end by 1 base, with 8 bases between. CDR1 SGHRS and CDR2 YFSETQ come from the germline V gene. The CDR3 bases are TGCGCCAGCAGCTTGTTGACAGAGAACACTGAAGCTTTCTTT. Protein: CASSLLTENTEAFF.

The rearrangement joins TRBV6-4 to TRBJ2-2; 7 nucleotides match TRBD2. There are 17 residues in the CDR3. CDR1 is MRHNA and CDR2 is SNTAGT in the germline V gene. Unmatched junction bases numbered 5, after V lost 0 bases and J lost 1 base. In DNA, the CDR3 is TGTGCCAGCAGTGACTCGCTGATAGCGGGGAACACCGGGGAGCTGTTTTTT. Its protein is CASSDSLIAGNTGELFF.

In regard to this clone: An end of the junction differs from the germline gene, which may be a read error. The V gene is TRBV7-7, the J gene TRBJ2-1; 10 bases agree with TRBD2. Germline V gene sequence: CDR1 SSHAT, CDR2 FNYEAQ (reference sequence). The CDR3 runs to 14 residues. The CDR3 here is CASSPSGGADEQFF. CDR3 DNA: TGTGCTAGCAGTCCAAGCGGGGGGGCTGATGAGCAGTTCTTC. Combining the CDR3 with reference TRBV7-7 and TRBJ2-1 gives the whole variable domain GAGVSQSPRYKVTKRGQDVTLRCDPISSHATLYWYQQALGQGPEFLTYFNYEAQPDKSGLPSDRFSAERPEGSISTLTIQRTEQRDSAMYRCASSPSGGADEQFFGPGTRLTVL.

This clone was counted a single time. V and J are TRBV4-3 and TRBJ2-3, with 11 bases aligning to TRBD2. The V and J ends lost 1 base and 0 bases, in that order; junction bases with no gene match: 3. This CDR3 is built from 17 residues. The germline CDR1 and CDR2 sequences are LGHNA and YSLEER. CDR3 region: CASSQGGTSGSTDTQYF. The DNA for the CDR3 is TGCGCCAGCAGCCAAGGGGGGACTAGCGGTAGCACAGATACGCAGTATTTT.

This chain joins TRBV5-8 and TRBJ2-7; D unclear. CDR1 is SGHTS, CDR2 YDEGEE, per germline. The CDR3 runs 14 residues. V gave up 0 bases and J gave up 0 bases, with 7 bases separating them. The DNA for the CDR3 is TGTGCCAGCAGCTTGGTGGGCCTCTCCTACGAGCAGTACTTC. Its protein is CASSLVGLSYEQYF.

V usage is TRBV7-9 and J usage is TRBJ1-4; D uncertain. Germline loops: CDR1 SEHNR, CDR2 FQNEAQ (reference sequence). This CDR3 has 14 residues. The V and J ends lost 5 bases and 5 bases respectively, with 12 bases between them. CDR3 sequence reads: CASSPGLWNEKLFF. In DNA form, the CDR3 reads TGTGCCAGCAGCCCCGGACTTTGGAATGAAAAACTGTTTTTT.

The rearrangement links TRBV5-1 to TRBJ1-1; 7 bases are shared with TRBD1. The CDR3 consists of 15 residues. J gave up 7 bases and V 0 bases, and 9 bases lay outside the gene matches. Germline CDR1 reads SGHRS; CDR2 reads YFSETQ. The DNA of the CDR3 is TGCGCCAGCAGCTTGGCCCCGGGACAGTATGATGAAGCTTTCTTT. It codes for CASSLAPGQYDEAFF.

CDR3 bases: TGCGCCAGCAGCTGGGGACAGGGGGAAACCGGGGAGCTGTTTTTT. The encoded protein is CASSWGQGETGELFF. V gene TRBV5-1 combines with J gene TRBJ2-2, with 11 bases lining up with TRBD1. V shed 3 bases and J 5 bases; nucleotides not matched to a gene: 3. Germline V gene data show CDR1 as SGHRS and CDR2 as YFSETQ. The CDR3 runs 15 residues. The full variable domain, with the rest looked up from reference TRBV5-1 and TRBJ2-2, is KAGVTQTPRYLIKTRGQQVTLSCSPISGHRSVSWYQQTPGQGLQFLFEYFSETQRNKGNFPGRFSGRQFSNSRSEMNVSTLELGDSALYLCASSWGQGETGELFFGEGSRLTVL.

The gene calls are TRBV7-6 and TRBJ2-7, with 7 bases that match TRBD1. The CDR3 runs to 15 residues. The germline V gene encodes CDR1 SGHVS and CDR2 FNYEAQ. V gave up 1 base and J gave up 0 bases; unmatched junction bases: 3. The DNA of the CDR3 is TGTGCCAGCAGCTTAGGGACAGGAGGCTCCTACGAGCAGTACTTC. It is translated as CASSLGTGGSYEQYF.

V usage is TRBV30 and J usage is TRBJ2-2, with 8 bases identical to TRBD1. In germline, CDR1 is GTSNPN, CDR2 SVGIG (reference sequence). The CDR3 loop spans 17 amino acids. Trimming took 0 bases from V and 1 from J; bases not matched to a gene: 7. CDR3 DNA sequence: TGTGCCTGGAGTGTATTCCCGGGGACAGGGAACACCGGGGAGCTGTTTTTT. This encodes CAWSVFPGTGNTGELFF.

This clone was detected only once. This chain joins TRBV10-1 and TRBJ2-2; D might be TRBD1 (6 bases). V was pared by 5 bases and J by 4 bases, with 11 bases between. Germline-derived CDR1 and CDR2 are WNHNN and SYGVQD (reference sequence). The CDR3 runs to 14 residues. The CDR3 protein is CASSTGSATGELFF. In nucleotides, the CDR3 is TGCGCCAGCAGTACAGGGAGTGCCACCGGGGAGCTGTTTTTT.

This clone has only a few counts. The V gene is TRBV5-1, the J gene TRBJ1-1; 7 bases are shared with TRBD1. Germline V CDR1 and CDR2: SGHRS, YFSETQ. The length of the CDR3 is 13 residues. The ends lost 3 bases at V and 2 bases at J; junction bases unmatched: 1. The CDR3 nucleotides are TGCGCCAGCAGCTGGGACAGCAACACTGAAGCTTTCTTT. It encodes CASSWDSNTEAFF.

The chain recombines TRBV28 with TRBJ2-3, with TRBD1 as a possible D gene (6 bases). CDR3 size: 17 residues. Trimming removed 4 bases at V and 4 bases at J, with 21 bases between. The germline gives CDR1 MDHEN, CDR2 SYDVKM. Written as DNA, the CDR3 is TGTGCCAGCAGTTCCACAGGGCAGGGTTTTCATGCAGATACGCAGTATTTT. Its translation: CASSSTGQGFHADTQYF. Variable domain in full (rest from reference TRBV28 and TRBJ2-3): DVKVTQSSRYLVKRTGEKVFLECVQDMDHENMFWYRQDPGLGLRLIYFSYDVKMKEKGDIPEGYSVSREKKERFSLILESASTNQTSMYLCASSSTGQGFHADTQYFGPGTRLTVL.

This chain connects TRBV7-8 to TRBJ2-5; D is unresolved. The germline CDR1 and CDR2 sequences are SGHVS and FQNEAQ. CDR3 length: 14 residues. Deletions cut 5 bases from V and 2 bases from J, with 12 bases between. The CDR3: CASSPVQLQETQYF. CDR3 bases: TGTGCCAGCAGCCCCGTTCAGTTACAAGAGACCCAGTACTTC. The entire variable domain, with the rest obtained from reference TRBV7-8 and TRBJ2-5, is as follows: GAGVSQSPRYKVAKRGQDVALRCDPISGHVSLFWYQQALGQGPEFLTYFQNEAQLDKSGLPSDRFFAERPEGSVSTLKIQRTQQEDSAVYLCASSPVQLQETQYFGPGTRLLVL.

V and J are TRBV6-2 or TRBV6-3 and TRBJ1-6, with 7 bases fitting TRBD1. Germline loops: CDR1 MNHEY, CDR2 SVGEGT. With 6 bases clipped from V and 7 bases from J, the junction kept 6 bases outside the gene matches. The CDR3 loop spans 14 amino acids. The CDR3 loop reads CASSPRGGNSPLHF. CDR3 nucleotides: TGTGCCAGCAGCCCCCGAGGGGGCAATTCACCCCTCCACTTT.

The chain has TRBV6-5 and TRBJ1-2, with a tentative D call TRBD1 (6 bases). The CDR3 is made up of 12 amino acids. The V end was cut by 6 bases, the J end by 4 bases, with 9 bases between. The germline gives CDR1 MNHEY, CDR2 SVGAGI. CDR3 DNA: TGTGCCAGCAGCGACAGGTTCTATGGCTACACCTTC. It encodes CASSDRFYGYTF.

The rearrangement uses TRBV5-1 and TRBJ1-4, with D possibly being TRBD1 (5 bases). V lost 4 bases and J lost 7, with 14 bases in between. This CDR3 region has 14 residues. Germline-derived CDR1 and CDR2 are SGHRS and YFSETQ. This chain's CDR3 is CASSPGQGGEKLFF. CDR3 bases: TGCGCCAGCAGCCCTGGGCAGGGCGGTGAAAAACTGTTTTTT.

The rearrangement uses TRBV2 and TRBJ2-3; D gene ambiguous. The length of the CDR3 is 13 residues. CDR1 is SNHLY, CDR2 FYNNEI, per germline. Deletions cut 7 bases from V and 1 base from J, with 9 bases between. CDR3: CASNRRGTDTQYF. CDR3 sequence (DNA): TGTGCCAGCAACCGACGGGGCACAGATACGCAGTATTTT.

This clone was recorded a few times. CDR3 residues: CASSPRQFSSGNTIYF. CDR3 coding DNA: TGTGCCAGCAGCCCACGACAGTTTAGCTCCGGAAACACCATATATTTT. The gene calls are TRBV7-8 and TRBJ1-3; perhaps TRBD1 as D (5 bases). The CDR3 totals 16 residues. CDR1 and CDR2 from the germline V gene are SGHVS and FQNEAQ. The V end was cut by 5 bases, the J end by 4 bases, with 18 bases between. Full variable domain (missing parts from reference TRBV7-8 and TRBJ1-3): GAGVSQSPRYKVAKRGQDVALRCDPISGHVSLFWYQQALGQGPEFLTYFQNEAQLDKSGLPSDRFFAERPEGSVSTLKIQRTQQEDSAVYLCASSPRQFSSGNTIYFGEGSWLTVV.

Concerning this clone itself: This CDR3 is also generated by other DNA sequences in the sample. The CDR3 DNA follows: TGTGCCAGCAGTTCTGGAGGGAGTAACTATGGCTACACCTTC. This gives the protein CASSSGGSNYGYTF. The rearrangement joins TRBV28 to TRBJ1-2; D ambiguous. Germline V gene data show CDR1 as MDHEN and CDR2 as SYDVKM. The CDR3 is 14 residues long. V lost 4 bases and J 1 base, leaving 10 bases between the germline ends.

The rearrangement links TRBV5-4 to TRBJ2-5; TRBD1 matches 8 bases. V dropped 2 bases and J dropped 5; count of bases not matched to a gene: 5. This CDR3 is 14 amino acids long. From germline, CDR1 is SGHNT and CDR2 YYREEE (reference sequence). CDR3 region: CASSFGQGAETQYF. Written as DNA, the CDR3 is TGTGCCAGCAGCTTCGGCCAGGGGGCCGAGACCCAGTACTTC.

This chain connects TRBV7-9 to TRBJ2-4; D is unclear. The CDR3 totals 13 residues. In germline, CDR1 is SEHNR, CDR2 FQNEAQ (reference sequence). V shed 3 bases and J shed 8 bases, with 11 bases lying between them. CDR3 nucleotide sequence: TGTGCCAGCAGCTTCCTCACTCGGGACATTCAGTACTTC. This encodes CASSFLTRDIQYF.

The V and J genes are TRBV7-8 and TRBJ2-7, with a tentative D call TRBD1 (6 bases). Trimming cost V 5 bases and J 1 base, with 12 bases left between them. Per germline, CDR1 SGHVS and CDR2 FQNEAQ. The CDR3 extends over 14 amino acids. The CDR3 loop is CASSPSGQSYEQYF. The CDR3 DNA follows: TGTGCCAGCAGCCCCTCCGGACAGTCCTACGAGCAGTACTTC.